These 21 T cell receptor beta chains were all obtained from the same sample, sequenced in a study of T cell responses to AZD1222 COVID-19 vaccine. Only in-frame clones appear in the TCRdb table, and some are missing; sequencing was by immunoSEQ multiplex PCR. The sample lists approximately 150,000 clones; about 93% were seen once. Specimen: peripheral blood, collected on day 0 of AZD1222 vaccination. The receptors derive from an adult in good health.

A remark on this clone: This CDR3 is also generated by other DNA sequences in the sample. The rearrangement uses TRBV2 and TRBJ1-1; no reliable D call. The CDR3 extends over 13 amino acids. Germline V gives CDR1 SNHLY, CDR2 FYNNEI. The ends were cut back, 4 bases at V and 0 bases at J, with 6 bases in the middle. CDR3 sequence: CASSGIMNTEAFF. As DNA, the CDR3 is TGTGCCAGCAGTGGGATAATGAACACTGAAGCTTTCTTT.

V gene TRBV5-1 combines with J gene TRBJ2-2, with D hard to call. This CDR3 region has 17 residues. The V gene lost 0 bases and the J gene lost 0 bases, with 12 bases spanning the gap. Germline CDR1 and CDR2: SGHRS and YFSETQ. The CDR3 reads CASSLADGPTNTGELFF. The DNA of the CDR3 is TGCGCCAGCAGCTTGGCCGACGGACCAACGAACACCGGGGAGCTGTTTTTT.

The chain joins TRBV2 to TRBJ2-7; unclear D gene. The germline CDR1 and CDR2 sequences are SNHLY and FYNNEI. The length of the CDR3 is 13 residues. V was pared by 7 bases and J by 3 bases, with 13 bases between. CDR3 region: CASTLGPFYEQYF. The CDR3, as DNA: TGTGCCAGCACCCTCGGGCCGTTCTACGAGCAGTACTTC. The whole variable domain, filled in from reference TRBV2 and TRBJ2-7, reads EPEVTQTPSHQVTQMGQEVILRCVPISNHLYFYWYRQILGQKVEFLVSFYNNEISEKSEIFDDQFSVERPDGSNFTLKIRSTKLEDSAMYFCASTLGPFYEQYFGPGTRLTVT.

The rearrangement joins TRBV10-3 to TRBJ2-2; no definite D call. The CDR3 length is 13 residues. Germline CDR1 ENHRY, CDR2 SYGVKD. The ends were cut back, 0 bases at V and 6 bases at J, with 5 bases in the middle. The CDR3 region has the DNA TGTGCCATCAGTGAGTCGGCAGCCGGGGAGCTGTTTTTT. This encodes CAISESAAGELFF.

This clone was observed a single time. The gene calls are TRBV30 and TRBJ2-7; 7 nucleotides agree with TRBD1. The CDR3 is 14 amino acids. The V segment lost 1 base and the J segment 0 bases; nucleotides outside the gene matches: 3. Germline CDR1 and CDR2: GTSNPN and SVGIG (reference sequence). CDR3 residues: CAWSAGQPSYEQYF. DNA for the CDR3: TGTGCCTGGAGTGCGGGACAGCCCTCCTACGAGCAGTACTTC. The whole variable domain, filled in from reference TRBV30 and TRBJ2-7, reads SQTIHQWPATLVQPVGSPLSLECTVEGTSNPNLYWYRQAAGRGLQLLFYSVGIGQISSEVPQNLSASRPQDRQFILSSKKLLLSDSGFYLCAWSAGQPSYEQYFGPGTRLTVT.

The V gene is TRBV5-6, the J gene TRBJ1-5; D gene unclear. Germline CDR1 reads SGHDT; CDR2 reads YYEEEE. This CDR3 is 16 amino acids long. Trimming left V 0 bases short and J 1 base short, with 11 bases between. In DNA form, the CDR3 reads TGTGCCAGCAGCTTGGGTAGCAGAGTAAGCAATCAGCCCCAGCATTTT. Translating it yields CASSLGSRVSNQPQHF.

The chain recombines TRBV7-2 with TRBJ2-7; 7 nucleotides agree with TRBD1. In germline, CDR1 is SGHTA, CDR2 FQGNSA. CDR3 length equals 16 residues. V lost 1 base, J lost 2 bases, and 8 bases stayed unmatched. This CDR3 reads CASSLVFGTDAYEQYF. The CDR3, as DNA: TGTGCCAGCAGCTTAGTGTTCGGGACAGATGCCTACGAGCAGTACTTC. The full variable domain, its missing parts supplied by reference TRBV7-2 and TRBJ2-7, is GAGVSQSPSNKVTEKGKDVELRCDPISGHTALYWYRQSLGQGLEFLIYFQGNSAPDKSGLPSDRFSAERTGGSVSTLTIQRTQQEDSAVYLCASSLVFGTDAYEQYFGPGTRLTVT.

A few counts support this clone. The chain links TRBV30 to TRBJ1-5, with 8 positions matching TRBD1. CDR3 length: 17 residues. V was pared by 0 bases and J by 6 bases, with 13 bases of the junction left unmatched. The germline V gene encodes CDR1 GTSNPN and CDR2 SVGIG (reference sequence). CDR3 bases: TGTGCCTGGAGTGTACAGGGTGGAACAGGGGGATCTCAGCCCCAGCATTTT. As protein: CAWSVQGGTGGSQPQHF.

The chain combines TRBV6-5 with TRBJ1-2; tentative D call: TRBD1 (5 bases). The V gene's germline CDR1 is MNHEY and CDR2 SVGAGI. V lost 6 bases and J lost 8, with 16 bases in between. There are 13 residues in the CDR3. CDR3 protein: CASSHLGHRGYTF. CDR3 nucleotides: TGTGCCAGCAGCCACCTGGGGCATCGAGGCTACACCTTC.

The gene calls are TRBV5-4 and TRBJ1-2; D unresolved. CDR3 length: 12 residues. Trimming shortened V by 2 bases and J by 7 bases, and 9 bases separated the two germline ends. Germline CDR1 reads SGHNT; CDR2 reads YYREEE (reference sequence). CDR3 nucleotides: TGTGCCAGCAGCTTTGGGGTCCTTGGCTACACCTTC. Translated, it gives CASSFGVLGYTF.

The chain couples TRBV5-1 to TRBJ2-6; the D call may be TRBD1 or TRBD2 (6 bases each). The CDR3 runs to 16 residues. Deletions cut 4 bases from V and 2 bases from J, with 13 bases between. CDR1 and CDR2 (germline): SGHRS, YFSETQ. The CDR3 region has the DNA TGCGCCAGCAGCAAAACAGGGACTGCTGGGGCCAACGTCCTGACTTTC. Translation gives CASSKTGTAGANVLTF.

The chain carries TRBV30 and TRBJ1-5; D remains unclear. The V and J ends lost 2 bases and 1 base respectively, with 9 bases between them. CDR3 size: 14 residues. The V gene's germline CDR1 is GTSNPN and CDR2 SVGIG (reference sequence). The CDR3, as DNA: TGTGCCTGGAGTAGAGGGCCCAGCAATCAGCCCCAGCATTTT. It is translated as CAWSRGPSNQPQHF. The complete variable domain, with remaining parts taken from reference TRBV30 and TRBJ1-5, reads SQTIHQWPATLVQPVGSPLSLECTVEGTSNPNLYWYRQAAGRGLQLLFYSVGIGQISSEVPQNLSASRPQDRQFILSSKKLLLSDSGFYLCAWSRGPSNQPQHFGDGTRLSIL.

The V call is TRBV7-9, the J call TRBJ1-1; weak D call: TRBD1 (5 bases). Trimming took off 8 bases at V and 11 bases at J, with 24 bases between the two ends. The germline CDR1 and CDR2 sequences are SEHNR and FQNEAQ (reference sequence). CDR3 length: 14 amino acids. CDR3 bases: TGTGCCAGCGCACTTTTCGAAGGGGACCCTCGTGCTTTCTTT. Encoded protein: CASALFEGDPRAFF.

The V and J genes are TRBV5-6 and TRBJ1-6, with 7 positions matching TRBD1. The CDR3 is 17 residues long. Germline values: CDR1 SGHDT, CDR2 YYEEEE. Unmatched junction bases numbered 3, after V lost 0 bases and J lost 0 bases. This CDR3 reads CASSLAEGASYNSPLHF. For the CDR3, the DNA is TGTGCCAGCAGCTTGGCGGAGGGGGCCTCCTATAATTCACCCCTCCACTTT.

The rearrangement joins TRBV9 to TRBJ1-6; tentative D call: TRBD1 (5 bases). The V gene's germline CDR1 is SGDLS and CDR2 YYNGEE. This CDR3 is 14 amino acids long. V was shortened by 4 bases and J by 7 bases, with 12 bases between the two germline ends. CDR3 in DNA: TGTGCCAGCAGCCCGCAGGGTACGAATTCACCCCTCCACTTT. It encodes CASSPQGTNSPLHF.

J is TRBJ2-7 and V is TRBV5-4, with D possibly being TRBD2 (5 bases). CDR1 and CDR2 (germline): SGHNT, YYREEE (reference sequence). V lost 1 base and J 2 bases, leaving 7 bases between the germline ends. The CDR3 covers 13 residues. Written as DNA, the CDR3 is TGTGCCAGCAGCTTGTGGGAGACCTACGAGCAGTACTTC. It specifies CASSLWETYEQYF.

This chain's CDR3 is CASSLWKDIRANTGELFF. CDR3 DNA sequence: TGTGCCAGCAGTTTATGGAAGGATATACGGGCGAACACCGGGGAGCTGTTTTTT. The J gene is TRBJ2-2, the V gene TRBV27; D gene ambiguous. The CDR3 length is 18 residues. The germline V gene has CDR1 MNHEY and CDR2 SMNVEV (reference sequence). V lost 1 base and J 0 bases, leaving 15 bases between the germline ends.

The chain is built from TRBV27 and TRBJ1-5, with 7 nucleotides matching TRBD1. Germline CDR1 MNHEY, CDR2 SMNVEV (reference sequence). The CDR3 has 15 residues. The trim removed 5 bases at V and 1 base at J, leaving 5 bases unmatched. The DNA for the CDR3 is TGTGCCAGCAGTACCCGACAGGGAAGCAATCAGCCCCAGCATTTT. Protein sequence: CASSTRQGSNQPQHF.

The V and J genes are TRBV5-4 and TRBJ1-2, with 9 nucleotides matching TRBD1. Germline V gives CDR1 SGHNT, CDR2 YYREEE (reference sequence). V was pared by 2 bases and J by 9 bases, with 2 bases of the junction left unmatched. The CDR3 totals 12 residues. The CDR3 sequence is CASSLGQGSYTF. DNA of the CDR3: TGTGCCAGCAGCTTAGGACAGGGGAGCTACACCTTC.

The DNA of the CDR3 is TGTGCCAGCAGCTCCGGGACAGGGGAAGAAAAACTGTTTTTT. Its protein product is CASSSGTGEEKLFF. The rearrangement uses TRBV7-2 and TRBJ1-4, with 10 bases lining up with TRBD1. The germline CDR1 and CDR2 sequences are SGHTA and FQGNSA. J gave up 8 bases and V 4 bases, and 4 bases lay outside the gene matches. There are 14 residues in the CDR3.

Concerning this clone itself: Other DNA sequences in the same sample also yield this CDR3. The V and J genes are TRBV9 and TRBJ1-3, with unresolved D. The V end was cut by 0 bases, the J end by 4 bases, with 5 bases between. This CDR3 is built from 13 residues. Germline V gene sequence: CDR1 SGDLS, CDR2 YYNGEE. The DNA for the CDR3 is TGTGCCAGCAGCGTAGCTTCCGGAAACACCATATATTTT. Translating gives CASSVASGNTIYF. Drawing the rest from reference TRBV9 and TRBJ1-3, the complete variable domain is DSGVTQTPKHLITATGQRVTLRCSPRSGDLSVYWYQQSLDQGLQFLIQYYNGEERAKGNILERFSAQQFPDLHSELNLSSLELGDSALYFCASSVASGNTIYFGEGSWLTVV.